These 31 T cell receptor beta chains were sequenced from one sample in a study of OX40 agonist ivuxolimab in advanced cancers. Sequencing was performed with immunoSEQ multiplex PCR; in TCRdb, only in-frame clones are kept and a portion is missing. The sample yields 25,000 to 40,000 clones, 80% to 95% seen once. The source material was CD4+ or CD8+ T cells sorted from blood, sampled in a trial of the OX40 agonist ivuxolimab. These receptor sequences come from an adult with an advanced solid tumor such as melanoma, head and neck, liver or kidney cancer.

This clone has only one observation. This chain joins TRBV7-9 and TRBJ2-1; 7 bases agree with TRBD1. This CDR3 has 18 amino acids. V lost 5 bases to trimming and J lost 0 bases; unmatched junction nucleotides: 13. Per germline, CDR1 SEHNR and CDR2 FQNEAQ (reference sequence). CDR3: CASSTQGVQGSSYNEQFF. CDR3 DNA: TGTGCCAGCAGCACCCAGGGGGTACAGGGAAGCTCCTACAATGAGCAGTTCTTC.

The CDR3 protein is CASSFLESSGNTIYF. The CDR3 DNA is TGTGCCAGCAGTTTTTTAGAGAGCTCTGGAAACACCATATATTTT. V and J are TRBV28 and TRBJ1-3; D not certain. V was pared by 3 bases and J by 0 bases, with 9 bases between. Germline V lookup: CDR1 MDHEN, CDR2 SYDVKM. The CDR3 length is 15 residues.

The CDR3 is CASAFGNEQFF. The CDR3 nucleotides are TGCGCCAGCGCCTTCGGGAATGAGCAGTTCTTC. J is TRBJ2-1 and V is TRBV10-2, with D hard to call. The CDR3 has 11 amino acids. Germline V CDR1 and CDR2: WSHSY, SAAADI. V was pared by 8 bases and J by 7 bases, with 9 bases between.

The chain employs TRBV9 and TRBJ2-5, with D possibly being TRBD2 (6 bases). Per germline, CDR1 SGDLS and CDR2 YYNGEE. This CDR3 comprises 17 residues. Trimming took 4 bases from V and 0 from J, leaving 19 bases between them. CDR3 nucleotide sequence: TGTGCCAGCAGCCTGGGGCGGGGAATAGCCAACCAAGAGACCCAGTACTTC. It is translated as CASSLGRGIANQETQYF.

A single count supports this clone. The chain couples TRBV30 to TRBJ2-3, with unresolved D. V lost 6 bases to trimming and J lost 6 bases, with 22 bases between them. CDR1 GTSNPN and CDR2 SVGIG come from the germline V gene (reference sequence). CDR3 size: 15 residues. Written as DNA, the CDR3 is TGTGCCTGTTACGCGGAAGTGGGGTCCCGGGATACGCAGTATTTT. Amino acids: CACYAEVGSRDTQYF.

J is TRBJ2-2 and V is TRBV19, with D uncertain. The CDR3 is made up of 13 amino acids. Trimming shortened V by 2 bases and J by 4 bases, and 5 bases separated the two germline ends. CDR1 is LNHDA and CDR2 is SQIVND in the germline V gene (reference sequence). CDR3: CASSILSTGELFF. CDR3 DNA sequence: TGTGCCAGTAGTATATTAAGCACCGGGGAGCTGTTTTTT.

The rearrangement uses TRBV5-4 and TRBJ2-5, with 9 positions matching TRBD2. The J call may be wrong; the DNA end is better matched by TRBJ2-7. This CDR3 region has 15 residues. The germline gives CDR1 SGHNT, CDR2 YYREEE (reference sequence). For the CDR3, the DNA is TGTGCCAGCAGCGTGGGGCCTAGCGGGATGTACGAGCAGTACTTC. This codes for CASSVGPSGMYEQYF.

CDR3 sequence reads: CASSKGRTAEGNQPQHF. The CDR3 coding sequence is TGTGCCAGCAGCAAAGGGCGTACGGCGGAGGGCAATCAGCCCCAGCATTTT. The chain recombines TRBV21-1 with TRBJ1-5. TRBV21-1 is a documented pseudogene. CDR3 length: 17 amino acids.

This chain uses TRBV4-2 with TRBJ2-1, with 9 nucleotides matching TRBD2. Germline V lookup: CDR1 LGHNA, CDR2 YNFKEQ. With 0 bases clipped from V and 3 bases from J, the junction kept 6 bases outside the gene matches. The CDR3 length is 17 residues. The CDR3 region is CASSQDVAGEIYNEQFF. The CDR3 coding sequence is TGTGCCAGCAGCCAAGATGTAGCGGGGGAAATCTACAATGAGCAGTTCTTC.

CDR3 bases: TGTGCCAGCAGCCCGGGGACAAGCCTAATCCACGAGCAGTACTTC. Amino acids: CASSPGTSLIHEQYF. This chain links TRBV7-3 with TRBJ2-7, with D maybe TRBD1 (6 bases). This CDR3 spans 15 amino acids. Germline CDR1 is SGHTA and CDR2 is FQGTGA. V lost 5 bases, J lost 5 bases, and 19 bases lay in between. Full variable domain (missing parts from reference TRBV7-3 and TRBJ2-7): GAGVSQTPSNKVTEKGKYVELRCDPISGHTALYWYRQSLGQGPEFLIYFQGTGAADDSGLPNDRFFAVRPEGSVSTLKIQRTERGDSAVYLCASSPGTSLIHEQYFGPGTRLTVT.

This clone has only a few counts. The CDR3 here is CASSLLGQSGYGYTF. The CDR3 DNA reads as TGTGCCAGCAGTTTATTGGGACAATCGGGGTATGGCTACACCTTC. The genes are TRBV28 and TRBJ1-2; TRBD1 is a possible D gene (6 bases). CDR1 MDHEN and CDR2 SYDVKM come from the germline V gene. The V end was cut by 1 base, the J end by 5 bases, with 14 bases between. This CDR3 comprises 15 residues.

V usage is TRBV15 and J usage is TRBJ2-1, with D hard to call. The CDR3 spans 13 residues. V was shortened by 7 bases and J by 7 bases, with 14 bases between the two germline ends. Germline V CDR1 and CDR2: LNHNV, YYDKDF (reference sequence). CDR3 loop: CATKFPLANEQFF. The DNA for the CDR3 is TGTGCCACCAAATTCCCCCTGGCGAATGAGCAGTTCTTC. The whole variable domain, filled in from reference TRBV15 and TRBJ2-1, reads DAMVIQNPRYQVTQFGKPVTLSCSQTLNHNVMYWYQQKSSQAPKLLFHYYDKDFNNEADTPDNFQSRRPNTSFCFLDIRSPGLGDTAMYLCATKFPLANEQFFGPGTRLTVL.

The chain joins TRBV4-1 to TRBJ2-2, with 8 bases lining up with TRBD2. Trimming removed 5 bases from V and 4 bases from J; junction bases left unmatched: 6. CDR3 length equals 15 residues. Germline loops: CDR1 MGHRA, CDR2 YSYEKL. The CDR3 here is CASSTVAGPTGELFF. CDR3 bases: TGCGCCAGCAGCACGGTAGCGGGGCCCACCGGGGAGCTGTTTTTT.

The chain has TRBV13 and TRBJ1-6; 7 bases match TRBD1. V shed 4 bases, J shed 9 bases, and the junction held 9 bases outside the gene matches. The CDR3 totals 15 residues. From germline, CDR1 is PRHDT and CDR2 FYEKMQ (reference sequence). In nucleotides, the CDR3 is TGTGCCAGCAGCTCCACAGGGGAGAGTCTTTCACCCCTCCACTTT. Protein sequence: CASSSTGESLSPLHF. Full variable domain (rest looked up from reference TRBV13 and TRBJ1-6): AAGVIQSPRHLIKEKRETATLKCYPIPRHDTVYWYQQGPGQDPQFLISFYEKMQSDKGSIPDRFSAQQFSDYHSELNMSSLELGDSALYFCASSSTGESLSPLHFGNGTRLTVT.

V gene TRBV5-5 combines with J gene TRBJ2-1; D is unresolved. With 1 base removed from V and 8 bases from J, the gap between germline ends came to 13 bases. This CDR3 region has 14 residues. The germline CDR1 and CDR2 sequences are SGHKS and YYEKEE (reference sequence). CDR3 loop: CASSLLWQLDEQFF. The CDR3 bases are TGTGCCAGCAGCTTGTTATGGCAGTTGGATGAGCAGTTCTTC.

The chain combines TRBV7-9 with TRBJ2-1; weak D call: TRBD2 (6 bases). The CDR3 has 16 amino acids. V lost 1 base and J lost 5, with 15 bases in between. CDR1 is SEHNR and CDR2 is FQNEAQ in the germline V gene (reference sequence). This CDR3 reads CASSLVSGAWDNEQFF. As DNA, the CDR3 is TGTGCCAGCAGCTTAGTCTCGGGAGCGTGGGACAATGAGCAGTTCTTC. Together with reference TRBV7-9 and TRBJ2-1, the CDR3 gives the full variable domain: DTGVSQNPRHKITKRGQNVTFRCDPISEHNRLYWYRQTLGQGPEFLTYFQNEAQLEKSRLLSDRFSAERPKGSFSTLEIQRTEQGDSAMYLCASSLVSGAWDNEQFFGPGTRLTVL.

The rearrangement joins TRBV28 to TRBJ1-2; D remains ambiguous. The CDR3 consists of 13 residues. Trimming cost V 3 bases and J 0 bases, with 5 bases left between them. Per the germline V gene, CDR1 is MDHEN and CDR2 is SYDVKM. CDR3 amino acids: CASSFLTNYGYTF. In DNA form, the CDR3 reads TGTGCCAGCAGTTTCCTGACTAACTATGGCTACACCTTC.

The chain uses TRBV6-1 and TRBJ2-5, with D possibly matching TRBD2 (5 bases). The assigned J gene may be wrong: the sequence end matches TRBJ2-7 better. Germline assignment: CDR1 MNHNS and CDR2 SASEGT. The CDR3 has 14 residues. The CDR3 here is CASRPSRGHYEQYF. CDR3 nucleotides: TGTGCCAGCAGACCCAGTCGAGGGCACTACGAGCAGTACTTC.

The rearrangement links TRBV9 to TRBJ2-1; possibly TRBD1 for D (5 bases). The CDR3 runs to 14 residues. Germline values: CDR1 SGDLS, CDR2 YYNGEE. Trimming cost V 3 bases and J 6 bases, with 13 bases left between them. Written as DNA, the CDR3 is TGTGCCAGCAGCGCCGCTTTTAGGGGCAATGAGCAGTTCTTC. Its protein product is CASSAAFRGNEQFF.

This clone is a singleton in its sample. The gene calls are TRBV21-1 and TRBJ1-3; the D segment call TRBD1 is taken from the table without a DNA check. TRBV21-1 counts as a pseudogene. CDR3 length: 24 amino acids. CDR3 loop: CASTPGQGLKVTWWKLLTGNTIYF. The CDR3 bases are TGTGCCAGCACCCCGGGACAGGGCCTAAAGGTTACCTGGTGGAAGCTCTTAACTGGAAACACCATATATTTT.

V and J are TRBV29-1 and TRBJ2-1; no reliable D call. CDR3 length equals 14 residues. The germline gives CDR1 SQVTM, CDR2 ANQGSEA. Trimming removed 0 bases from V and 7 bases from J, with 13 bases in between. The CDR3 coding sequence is TGCAGCGTTGAAGATGCGGCCGTGGCAAATGAGCAGTTCTTC. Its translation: CSVEDAAVANEQFF.

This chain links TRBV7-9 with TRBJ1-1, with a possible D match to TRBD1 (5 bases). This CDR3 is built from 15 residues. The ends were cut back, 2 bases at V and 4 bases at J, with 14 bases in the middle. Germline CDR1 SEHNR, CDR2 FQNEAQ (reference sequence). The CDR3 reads CASSLSQGISTEAFF. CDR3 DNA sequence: TGTGCCAGCAGCTTAAGTCAGGGTATCAGCACTGAAGCTTTCTTT.

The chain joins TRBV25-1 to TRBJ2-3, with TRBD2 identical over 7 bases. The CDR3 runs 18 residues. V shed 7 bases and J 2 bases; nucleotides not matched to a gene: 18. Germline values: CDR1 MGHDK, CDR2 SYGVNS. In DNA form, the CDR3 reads TGTGCCAGCACCCCGGGATGGGATTGGGGGGGGATCACAGATACGCAGTATTTT. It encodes CASTPGWDWGGITDTQYF.

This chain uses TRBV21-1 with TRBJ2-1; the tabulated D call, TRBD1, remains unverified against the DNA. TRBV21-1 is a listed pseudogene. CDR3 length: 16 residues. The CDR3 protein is CASSNAFTDKYNEQFF. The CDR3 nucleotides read TGTGCCAGCAGCAACGCGTTCACGGACAAATACAATGAGCAGTTCTTC.

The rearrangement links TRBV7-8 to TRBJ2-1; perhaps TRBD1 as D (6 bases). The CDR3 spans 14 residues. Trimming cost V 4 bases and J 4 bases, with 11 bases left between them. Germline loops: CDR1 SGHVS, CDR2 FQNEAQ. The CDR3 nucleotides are TGTGCCAGCAGCTACTCTACAGGGTACAATGAGCAGTTCTTC. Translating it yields CASSYSTGYNEQFF.

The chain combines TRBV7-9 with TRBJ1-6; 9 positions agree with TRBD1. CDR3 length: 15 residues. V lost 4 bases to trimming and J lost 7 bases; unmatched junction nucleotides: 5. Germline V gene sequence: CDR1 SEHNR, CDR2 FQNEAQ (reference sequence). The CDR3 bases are TGTGCCAGCAGCTCCCCGGACAGGGGAAATTCACCCCTCCACTTT. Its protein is CASSSPDRGNSPLHF.

CDR3 in DNA: TGTGCCAGCAGTTTAGGGTATAGCACAGATACGCAGTATTTT. Translating it yields CASSLGYSTDTQYF. This chain uses TRBV27 with TRBJ2-3; D unresolved. The CDR3 runs 14 residues. Germline lookup yields CDR1 MNHEY and CDR2 SMNVEV (reference sequence). Trimming took 2 bases from V and 0 from J, leaving 6 bases between them.

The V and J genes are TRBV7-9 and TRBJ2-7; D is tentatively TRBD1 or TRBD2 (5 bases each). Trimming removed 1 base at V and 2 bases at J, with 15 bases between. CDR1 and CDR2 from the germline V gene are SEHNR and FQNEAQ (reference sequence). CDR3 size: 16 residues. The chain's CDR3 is CASSLGGTAPTYEQYF. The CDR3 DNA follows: TGTGCCAGCAGCTTAGGGGGGACGGCGCCTACCTACGAGCAGTACTTC. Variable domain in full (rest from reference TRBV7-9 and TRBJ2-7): DTGVSQNPRHKITKRGQNVTFRCDPISEHNRLYWYRQTLGQGPEFLTYFQNEAQLEKSRLLSDRFSAERPKGSFSTLEIQRTEQGDSAMYLCASSLGGTAPTYEQYFGPGTRLTVT.

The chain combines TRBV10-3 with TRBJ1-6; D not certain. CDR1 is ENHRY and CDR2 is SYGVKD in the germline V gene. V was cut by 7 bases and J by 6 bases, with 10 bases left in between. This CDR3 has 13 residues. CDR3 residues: CAITTATNSPLHF. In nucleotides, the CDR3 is TGTGCCATCACTACGGCCACTAATTCACCCCTCCACTTT.

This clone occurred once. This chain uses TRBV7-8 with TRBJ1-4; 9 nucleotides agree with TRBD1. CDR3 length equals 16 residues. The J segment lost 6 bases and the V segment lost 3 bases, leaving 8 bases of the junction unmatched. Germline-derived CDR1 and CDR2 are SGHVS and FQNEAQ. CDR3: CASSFMTGGEDEKLFF. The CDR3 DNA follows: TGTGCCAGCAGCTTTATGACAGGGGGTGAGGATGAAAAACTGTTTTTT.

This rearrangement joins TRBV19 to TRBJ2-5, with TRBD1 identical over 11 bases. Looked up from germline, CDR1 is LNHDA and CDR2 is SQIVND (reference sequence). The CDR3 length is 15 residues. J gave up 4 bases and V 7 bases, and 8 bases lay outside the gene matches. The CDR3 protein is CASTGFGTGGETQYF. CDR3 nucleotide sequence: TGTGCCAGTACCGGTTTCGGGACAGGGGGAGAGACCCAGTACTTC.